Below, one T cell receptor (beta chain) is given with its context. Its cognate antigen has yet to be identified. No base quality values were provided; no much bigger clone lies one nucleotide off. Each collaborating institution followed its own protocols to collect whole blood in K2EDTA tubes. For TCRbeta analysis, collaborators shipped samples in one of three forms: frozen whole blood, isolated PBMCs, or DNA extracted from either of those sample types. Inclusive of the bounding cysteine and phenylalanine, the CDR3 is 17 residues long. Only CDR3 DNA remains: 51 bases, in frame from the first base. At the junction V is shortened by 3 bases and J by 2 bases; bases outside the gene matches: 5. Taken from the germline V gene (reference sequence), the CDR1 and CDR2 loops are SEHNR and FQNEAQ. The sample belongs to a study of blood T cell repertoires in COVID-19 (dated by TCRdb to the early 2020s). In the study overall: Collaborator samples came from the United States, Italy and Spain and covered acute and convalescent phases of COVID-19. The material from the prospective study consisted of cDNA or gDNA derived from T cells, B-cell-depleted T cells, or PBMCs. Subjects who had been exposed to COVID-19, were actively infected with it, or had recovered from it provided the deeply sampled blood TCRbeta repertoires that made up the dataset. The repertoires were released in a freely available public database meant as a resource for research on the immune response to SARS-CoV-2. The samples were drawn from the first 160 participants of the ongoing ImmuneRACE study and from about 1,200 subjects provided by 6 global collaborators. Sample metadata almost always included a de-identified subject ID, COVID-19 status, age in years and sex. HLA class I and class II types, where available, came from metadata supplied by the sample provider rather than from assay-based typing. General study outcomes and caveats: How much clinical and demographic metadata was included differed by source and by participant, and the metadata was provided uncurated.

The immunoSEQ Assay, a bias-controlled multiplex PCR, was used to amplify TCRbeta CDR3 regions from genomic DNA. On the study's bioinformatics: Nucleated cell counts per sample were estimated from amplification of reference gene primers within the assay. To quantify the absolute abundance of each unique TCRbeta CDR3 rearrangement, sequence reads were collapsed and filtered. For each sample, productive Simpson clonality was calculated by taking the square root of Simpson's diversity index across productive rearrangements. TCRdb re-hosts the immuneACCESS table, in-frame sequences only. Its copies lack some clones; in the studies checked, an unresolved V gene accounts for under half of them, and the cause for the rest is not known. The D gene and trimming were derived from the DNA, and the V and J assignments and clone size from that table. The sample includes about 210,000 clones, with around four fifths observed a single time. The ten largest account for 2.5% to 3.5% of the sample.

The rearranged segments are TRBV7-9 and TRBJ2-7; 15 middle bases align to TRBD2. The sequencing sample was made of peripheral blood. This sequence was found in a man aged 50 to 60 with active or convalescent COVID-19. The DNA reads as follows: TGTGCCAGCAGCTTGGGACTAGCGGGGGGAACGGCCTACGAGCAGTACTTC. Its translation reads: CASSLGLAGGTAYEQYF.